The 20 T cell receptor beta chains below come from one sample, sequenced in a study of OX40 agonist ivuxolimab in advanced cancers. TCRdb's table, derived via immunoSEQ multiplex PCR, lists solely in-frame clones and lacks some. The sample yields around 36,000 clones, around 85% seen once. The sequencing used CD4+ or CD8+ T cells sorted from blood, collected in a trial of the OX40 agonist ivuxolimab. The receptors were sampled from an adult with an advanced solid tumor such as melanoma, head and neck, liver or kidney cancer.

This clone has just a few counts. The chain employs TRBV5-1 and TRBJ2-7; TRBD2 matches at 8 bases. V dropped 0 bases and J dropped 6; count of bases not matched to a gene: 5. Germline V lookup: CDR1 SGHRS, CDR2 YFSETQ. CDR3 length: 14 residues. The CDR3 is CASSLGSGMGEQYF. In nucleotides, the CDR3 is TGCGCCAGCAGCTTGGGTAGCGGGATGGGCGAGCAGTACTTC.

The chain uses TRBV13 and TRBJ2-7; TRBD2 might be the D (6 bases). Germline V gene sequence: CDR1 PRHDT, CDR2 FYEKMQ (reference sequence). The CDR3 loop spans 16 amino acids. Trimming pared 5 bases from V and 2 bases from J, leaving 19 bases between. The DNA of the CDR3 is TGTGCCAGCAGCCTCCGGCGGAGCGGGCAACCCTACGAGCAGTACTTC. This codes for CASSLRRSGQPYEQYF.

This clone was recorded a few times. V usage is TRBV2 and J usage is TRBJ1-5, with D possibly TRBD1 on 6 matching bases. The CDR3 length is 15 residues. Deletions cut 5 bases from V and 6 bases from J, with 17 bases between. Per germline, CDR1 SNHLY and CDR2 FYNNEI. The CDR3 spells CASSIQGPVSQPQHF. For the CDR3, the DNA is TGTGCCAGCAGTATACAGGGACCTGTAAGTCAGCCCCAGCATTTT. The full variable domain, its missing parts supplied by reference TRBV2 and TRBJ1-5, is EPEVTQTPSHQVTQMGQEVILRCVPISNHLYFYWYRQILGQKVEFLVSFYNNEISEKSEIFDDQFSVERPDGSNFTLKIRSTKLEDSAMYFCASSIQGPVSQPQHFGDGTRLSIL.

This clone came up once. The rearrangement links TRBV4-1 to TRBJ1-4; D is unclear. This CDR3 region has 14 residues. Germline values: CDR1 MGHRA, CDR2 YSYEKL. Trimming cost V 1 base and J 8 bases, with 11 bases left between them. The CDR3 protein is CASSQGTKGEKLFF. In nucleotides, the CDR3 is TGCGCCAGCAGCCAAGGGACCAAAGGAGAAAAACTGTTTTTT.

CDR3 region: CSTRGSGNTIYF. The CDR3 DNA is TGCAGTACCCGAGGGTCTGGAAACACCATATATTTT. The chain uses TRBV29-1 and TRBJ1-3, with D unresolved. The CDR3 length is 12 residues. From germline, CDR1 is SQVTM and CDR2 ANQGSEA.

This clone showed up just once. The chain links TRBV27 to TRBJ2-6; D unresolved. The CDR3 is 16 amino acids. The germline gives CDR1 MNHEY, CDR2 SMNVEV (reference sequence). The V gene lost 4 bases and the J gene lost 1 base, with 11 bases spanning the gap. The CDR3 sequence is CASSSPRVSGANVLTF. In DNA, the CDR3 is TGTGCCAGCAGTTCCCCCCGGGTGTCTGGGGCCAACGTCCTGACTTTC.

This sequence joins TRBV15 and TRBJ2-3; a weak D match, TRBD2 (6 bases). V lost 4 bases, J lost 0 bases, and 11 bases lay in between. Per germline, CDR1 LNHNV and CDR2 YYDKDF (reference sequence). This CDR3 comprises 15 residues. CDR3 nucleotides: TGTGCCACCAGCATTGGAGGGGCTAGCACAGATACGCAGTATTTT. It codes for CATSIGGASTDTQYF.

V and J are TRBV11-1 and TRBJ1-1; D is perhaps TRBD1 (6 bases). CDR1 and CDR2 from the germline V gene are SGHAT and FQDESV (reference sequence). The CDR3 runs to 14 residues. Trimming pared 5 bases from V and 8 bases from J, leaving 18 bases between. The CDR3 nucleotides are TGTGCCAGCAGCACAGGGCTATTTTTCGACGAAGCTTTCTTT. Protein product: CASSTGLFFDEAFF.

This chain links TRBV6-6 with TRBJ1-2, with 10 nucleotides matching TRBD1. Per germline, CDR1 MNHNY and CDR2 SVGAGI (reference sequence). The CDR3 is 15 residues long. With V trimmed by 3 bases and J by 7 bases, 8 bases remained unmatched. CDR3 residues: CASSYGDRGLGGYTF. Here the CDR3 DNA reads TGTGCCAGCAGTTATGGGGACAGGGGTCTGGGTGGCTACACCTTC.

The chain uses TRBV18 and TRBJ2-1; 8 bases are a match to TRBD2. The CDR3 spans 14 residues. CDR1 is KGHSH and CDR2 is LQKENI in the germline V gene. J was trimmed by 7 bases and V by 5 bases; bases with no gene match: 7. This CDR3 is CASSYLERGNEQFF. CDR3 sequence (DNA): TGTGCCAGCTCATACCTAGAGCGGGGGAATGAGCAGTTCTTC.

The chain uses TRBV19 and TRBJ1-1; possibly TRBD1 for D (5 bases). V was shortened by 8 bases and J by 5 bases, with 15 bases between the two germline ends. In germline, CDR1 is LNHDA, CDR2 SQIVND (reference sequence). There are 13 residues in the CDR3. The CDR3 sequence: CASGRGKGTEAFF. DNA for the CDR3: TGTGCCAGTGGTAGAGGAAAGGGGACTGAAGCTTTCTTT.

This chain connects TRBV6-1 to TRBJ2-7, with a weak D call TRBD2 (7 bases). Germline V gene sequence: CDR1 MNHNS, CDR2 SASEGT. The CDR3 runs 17 residues. V dropped 1 base and J dropped 3 bases, with 19 bases sitting between them. DNA of the CDR3: TGTGCCAGCAGTGAAGGCTTAGGGGGGGCTCGTCACTACGAGCAGTACTTC. This codes for CASSEGLGGARHYEQYF.

This chain uses TRBV5-1 with TRBJ2-7, with 10 positions matching TRBD1. J lost 3 bases, V lost 3 bases, and 3 bases had no gene match. The CDR3 length is 14 residues. CDR1 is SGHRS, CDR2 YFSETQ, per germline. CDR3 coding DNA: TGCGCCAGCAGCTGGACAGGGGGAGGCTACGAGCAGTACTTC. Translating it yields CASSWTGGGYEQYF.

The rearrangement joins TRBV4-1 to TRBJ2-7; D is unclear. CDR1 MGHRA and CDR2 YSYEKL come from the germline V gene. The ends were cut back, 3 bases at V and 1 base at J, with 7 bases in the middle. The CDR3 is 13 amino acids. CDR3 protein: CASSQTGSYEQYF. CDR3 DNA: TGCGCCAGCAGCCAGACGGGTTCCTACGAGCAGTACTTC.

This chain connects TRBV18 to TRBJ2-1, with D perhaps TRBD1 or TRBD2 (6 bases each). CDR1 is KGHSH, CDR2 LQKENI, per germline. The CDR3 runs 17 residues. V was cut by 1 base and J by 2 bases, with 15 bases left in between. The CDR3 spells CASSPLRWGATYNEQFF. Written as DNA, the CDR3 is TGTGCCAGCTCACCACTCCGTTGGGGGGCCACCTACAATGAGCAGTTCTTC.

The V call is TRBV7-9, the J call TRBJ2-3; D is ambiguous. V lost 5 bases and J 2 bases, leaving 2 bases between the germline ends. Germline assignment: CDR1 SEHNR and CDR2 FQNEAQ (reference sequence). This CDR3 is 11 amino acids long. The CDR3 sequence is CASSTTDTQYF. In DNA form, the CDR3 reads TGTGCCAGCAGCACCACAGATACGCAGTATTTT. The full variable domain, with the rest looked up from reference TRBV7-9 and TRBJ2-3, is DTGVSQNPRHKITKRGQNVTFRCDPISEHNRLYWYRQTLGQGPEFLTYFQNEAQLEKSRLLSDRFSAERPKGSFSTLEIQRTEQGDSAMYLCASSTTDTQYFGPGTRLTVL.

The rearrangement joins TRBV18 to TRBJ2-7, with D perhaps matching TRBD2 (6 bases). Germline lookup yields CDR1 KGHSH and CDR2 LQKENI. Trimming took 6 bases from V and 5 from J, leaving 17 bases between them. This CDR3 region has 14 residues. The DNA for the CDR3 is TGTGCCAGCTCCCTTGGGGGGAGGTTCGACGAGCAGTACTTC. This translates into CASSLGGRFDEQYF.

V gene TRBV9 combines with J gene TRBJ2-2, with 12 bases lining up with TRBD2. Germline CDR1 SGDLS, CDR2 YYNGEE. The CDR3 extends over 16 amino acids. V shed 4 bases, J shed 5 bases, and the junction held 6 bases outside the gene matches. DNA of the CDR3: TGTGCCAGCAGCCCTCGGACTAGCGGGGCGACCGGGGAGCTGTTTTTT. Protein product: CASSPRTSGATGELFF.

The V gene is TRBV13, the J gene TRBJ1-1; D gene ambiguous. With 3 bases removed from V and 6 bases from J, the gap between germline ends came to 11 bases. Germline V lookup: CDR1 PRHDT, CDR2 FYEKMQ (reference sequence). The CDR3 covers 13 residues. The DNA for the CDR3 is TGTGCCAGCAGCTTCGGTGCGCGGGCTGAAGCTTTCTTT. The encoded protein is CASSFGARAEAFF.

The V and J genes are TRBV2 and TRBJ1-3; no firm D call. Germline V gives CDR1 SNHLY, CDR2 FYNNEI. The CDR3 is made up of 14 amino acids. With 7 bases removed from V and 0 bases from J, the gap between germline ends came to 10 bases. CDR3 nucleotides: TGTGCCAGCACCTCCCCCAGCTCTGGAAACACCATATATTTT. Protein product: CASTSPSSGNTIYF.